The 8 T cell receptor beta chains in this list originate from one sample, sequenced in a study of blood T cell repertoires in COVID-19. TCRdb's copy holds only in-frame clones and misses some; the assay was immunoSEQ multiplex PCR. The repertoire consists of about 150,000 clones, with over 75% occurring once and the leading ten covering more than 40%. Sequencing was carried out using peripheral blood. The source is a human donor in a cohort sampled during active COVID-19.

The rearrangement joins TRBV19 to TRBJ1-1, with 8 nucleotides matching TRBD1. The CDR3 has 12 amino acids. Trimming took 5 bases from V and 8 from J; bases not matched to a gene: 4. The germline V gene has CDR1 LNHDA and CDR2 SQIVND (reference sequence). The CDR3 nucleotides are TGTGCCAGTAGTCCTCGGGACAGGGAAGCTTTCTTT. It codes for CASSPRDREAFF.

This clone has just one count. The gene calls are TRBV9 and TRBJ1-1; D call uncertain. The V end lost 2 bases, the J end lost 4 bases, and 12 bases lay between the germline ends. CDR3 size: 14 residues. The germline gives CDR1 SGDLS, CDR2 YYNGEE. CDR3 in amino acids: CASSVDGSATEAFF. Written as DNA, the CDR3 is TGTGCCAGCAGCGTTGACGGGTCCGCCACTGAAGCTTTCTTT.

V is TRBV19 and J is TRBJ2-3; D is perhaps TRBD1 (6 bases). The V gene's germline CDR1 is LNHDA and CDR2 SQIVND (reference sequence). The V and J ends lost 5 bases and 4 bases respectively, with 16 bases between them. The CDR3 covers 15 residues. The CDR3 spells CASSSGQGRADTQYF. The DNA for the CDR3 is TGTGCCAGTAGTTCCGGGCAGGGGCGGGCAGATACGCAGTATTTT.

The V and J genes are TRBV9 and TRBJ2-5; 8 bases map to TRBD1. The CDR3 runs to 16 residues. Losses at the gene ends were 0 bases for V and 4 bases for J; bases not matched to a gene: 8. Germline V gene lookup returns CDR1 SGDLS and CDR2 YYNGEE. For the CDR3, the DNA is TGTGCCAGCAGCGTAGCGCAGGGGGCGCAGGGAGAGACCCAGTACTTC. Its protein product is CASSVAQGAQGETQYF.

The sample holds a few counts of this clone. The genes are TRBV3-1 (or the pseudogene TRBV3-2) and TRBJ2-1, with 7 bases lining up with TRBD2. The junction had 7 bases not matched to a gene; V was cut back by 1 base and J by 7 bases. Germline V CDR1 and CDR2: LGHDT, YNNKEL (reference sequence). There are 15 residues in the CDR3. The CDR3 DNA reads TGTGCCAGCAGCCAAGGCGCGGGAGTGATAAATGAGCAGTTCTTC. Encoded protein: CASSQGAGVINEQFF.

The chain uses TRBV27 and TRBJ1-2; a weak D match, TRBD1 (5 bases). There are 17 residues in the CDR3. Germline CDR1 MNHEY, CDR2 SMNVEV (reference sequence). V was shortened by 1 base and J by 0 bases, with 15 bases between the two germline ends. The chain's CDR3 is CASSLFPGRQSNYGYTF. CDR3 coding DNA: TGTGCCAGCAGTTTATTTCCGGGTCGACAGTCTAACTATGGCTACACCTTC.

The chain uses TRBV30 and TRBJ2-1, with 7 bases lining up with TRBD2. The CDR3 loop spans 14 amino acids. The germline V gene has CDR1 GTSNPN and CDR2 SVGIG (reference sequence). CDR3 protein: CALESGGLPNEQFF. CDR3 nucleotides: TGTGCTTTGGAGTCGGGGGGACTACCCAATGAGCAGTTCTTC. The full variable domain, rest sourced from reference TRBV30 and TRBJ2-1, is SQTIHQWPATLVQPVGSPLSLECTVEGTSNPNLYWYRQAAGRGLQLLFYSVGIGQISSEVPQNLSASRPQDRQFILSSKKLLLSDSGFYLCALESGGLPNEQFFGPGTRLTVL.

The chain carries TRBV5-1 and TRBJ2-1, with 9 bases aligning to TRBD1. Germline V gives CDR1 SGHRS, CDR2 YFSETQ. The length of the CDR3 is 15 residues. J was trimmed by 4 bases and V by 2 bases; bases with no gene match: 4. The CDR3 nucleotides are TGCGCCAGCAGCTTCCAGACAGGGGGATACAATGAGCAGTTCTTC. Residues: CASSFQTGGYNEQFF. Supplemented by reference TRBV5-1 and TRBJ2-1, the full variable domain reads KAGVTQTPRYLIKTRGQQVTLSCSPISGHRSVSWYQQTPGQGLQFLFEYFSETQRNKGNFPGRFSGRQFSNSRSEMNVSTLELGDSALYLCASSFQTGGYNEQFFGPGTRLTVL.